This TCR beta chain is drawn from a study of blood T cell repertoires in COVID-19. The study drew participants aged about 18 to 89 years from 20 to 30 US areas. Participants' own reports of clinical history determined their cohort assignment. Only one count was recorded for this clone. Germline loops: CDR1 SQVTM, CDR2 ANQGSEA. J gave up 8 bases and V 5 bases, and 19 bases lay outside the gene matches. The CDR3 extends over 17 amino acids. Sequencing used immunoSEQ multiplex PCR; TCRdb keeps in-frame clones, though not all of them. Among nearly 350,000 clones listed, 87% were seen once. The sequence derives from a woman aged 25 to 39 who had recovered from COVID-19. The specimen sequenced was PBMCs or T cells enriched from blood (not recorded which). This rearrangement joins TRBV29-1 to TRBJ1-2, with TRBD1 matching 11 bases. In DNA, the CDR3 is TGCAGCGTTTCTATGGGACTCGGGACAGGGGGACTATTCGGCTACACCTTC. Translated, it gives CSVSMGLGTGGLFGYTF.